This T cell receptor (beta chain) was found in a study of blood T cell repertoires in COVID-19. The method was immunoSEQ multiplex PCR; TCRdb's version includes in-frame clones alone and lacks a portion of them. The sample includes a few hundred thousand clones, more than 75% seen only once; the top ten take about 3%. V lost 3 bases to trimming and J lost 5 bases; unmatched junction nucleotides: 7. The CDR3 spans 15 residues. Germline lookup yields CDR1 SGHRS and CDR2 YFSETQ. The origin of this receptor is a man aged 55 to 70 with acute or convalescent COVID-19. The sample taken for sequencing was peripheral blood. This rearrangement joins TRBV5-1 to TRBJ1-1, with TRBD1 identical over 10 bases. DNA for the CDR3: TGCGCCAGCAGCTCTACCGGGACAGGGGTGACTGAAGCTTTCTTT. It is translated as CASSSTGTGVTEAFF.